The rows below give T cell receptor beta chains drawn from one sample of a study of T cell responses to AZD1222 COVID-19 vaccine. This table comes from immunoSEQ multiplex PCR, and its TCRdb copy is limited to in-frame clones, with some not included. The sample consists of about 270,000 clones, around 93% of them appearing once. Material: peripheral blood, obtained 28 days after the second AZD1222 dose. The receptors were sampled from an adult who received the AZD1222 COVID-19 vaccine. Each CDR3 is given with its conserved first and last residue. The order of the fields is D gene, V gene, CDR3 protein. A D gene is named only where the DNA matches it firmly.

d_gene: TRBD1; v_gene: TRBV19; CDR3aa: CASSIGTVYNEQFF
d_gene: .; v_gene: TRBV6-2/TRBV6-3; CDR3aa: CASSQQGPPRPQHF
d_gene: .; v_gene: TRBV3-1/TRBV3-2; CDR3aa: CASSRIASSYNSPLHF
d_gene: TRBD2; v_gene: TRBV5-1; CDR3aa: CASSLGRSGFQETQYF
d_gene: .; v_gene: TRBV6-6; CDR3aa: CASNKGLLTDTQYF
d_gene: .; v_gene: TRBV28; CDR3aa: CASSRHLTGELFF
d_gene: .; v_gene: TRBV30; CDR3aa: CAWSAGNKEAFF
d_gene: .; v_gene: TRBV4-2; CDR3aa: CASSQDSDLGTYEQYF
d_gene: .; v_gene: TRBV29-1; CDR3aa: CSVAAWGANTDTQYF
d_gene: .; v_gene: TRBV28; CDR3aa: CASSLKQKSYNEQFF
d_gene: .; v_gene: TRBV7-3; CDR3aa: CASSQGADTQYF
d_gene: .; v_gene: TRBV2; CDR3aa: CASRVGGNTIYF
d_gene: .; v_gene: TRBV14; CDR3aa: CASSQEISPGFSYEQYF
d_gene: .; v_gene: TRBV28; CDR3aa: CASSVEYNSPLHF
d_gene: TRBD2; v_gene: TRBV28; CDR3aa: CASSQTSSGVYEQFF
d_gene: .; v_gene: TRBV6-2/TRBV6-3; CDR3aa: CASSHTGRTYGYTF
d_gene: .; v_gene: TRBV24-1; CDR3aa: CATSDLRGRTQYF
d_gene: .; v_gene: TRBV5-1; CDR3aa: CASRLAVGPSLFPAHGYTF
d_gene: .; v_gene: TRBV5-5; CDR3aa: CASSSQRSPGDEQFF
d_gene: .; v_gene: TRBV10-3; CDR3aa: CATSATGTPGRSNQPQHF
d_gene: TRBD1; v_gene: TRBV18; CDR3aa: CASSPGQVINSPLHF
d_gene: TRBD1; v_gene: TRBV14; CDR3aa: CASSQGFWTGVTDTQYF
d_gene: .; v_gene: TRBV5-1; CDR3aa: CASSPSPSTYEQYF
d_gene: TRBD1; v_gene: TRBV2; CDR3aa: CASNRQGVTEAFF
d_gene: .; v_gene: TRBV5-1; CDR3aa: CASSLPLEGTGANVLTF
d_gene: .; v_gene: TRBV27; CDR3aa: CASSFILAADEQFF
d_gene: TRBD1; v_gene: TRBV19; CDR3aa: CASNSRTGVVVGELFF
d_gene: TRBD1; v_gene: TRBV27; CDR3aa: CASSFLGTAYEQYF
d_gene: .; v_gene: TRBV6-5; CDR3aa: CASNTGGPDSPLHF
d_gene: .; v_gene: TRBV5-1; CDR3aa: CASSTRGGTEAFF
d_gene: TRBD1; v_gene: TRBV7-9; CDR3aa: CASSLVGQGYGYTF
d_gene: .; v_gene: TRBV18; CDR3aa: CASSLDRNTEAFF
d_gene: .; v_gene: TRBV11-2; CDR3aa: CASSHLGWGMGGELFF
d_gene: .; v_gene: TRBV9; CDR3aa: CASSVAEGGAEGYTF
d_gene: .; v_gene: TRBV11-2; CDR3aa: CASSPKGARVTEAFF
d_gene: .; v_gene: TRBV6-6; CDR3aa: CASSSERTIYF
d_gene: .; v_gene: TRBV9; CDR3aa: CASSVAGPTLKTGELFF